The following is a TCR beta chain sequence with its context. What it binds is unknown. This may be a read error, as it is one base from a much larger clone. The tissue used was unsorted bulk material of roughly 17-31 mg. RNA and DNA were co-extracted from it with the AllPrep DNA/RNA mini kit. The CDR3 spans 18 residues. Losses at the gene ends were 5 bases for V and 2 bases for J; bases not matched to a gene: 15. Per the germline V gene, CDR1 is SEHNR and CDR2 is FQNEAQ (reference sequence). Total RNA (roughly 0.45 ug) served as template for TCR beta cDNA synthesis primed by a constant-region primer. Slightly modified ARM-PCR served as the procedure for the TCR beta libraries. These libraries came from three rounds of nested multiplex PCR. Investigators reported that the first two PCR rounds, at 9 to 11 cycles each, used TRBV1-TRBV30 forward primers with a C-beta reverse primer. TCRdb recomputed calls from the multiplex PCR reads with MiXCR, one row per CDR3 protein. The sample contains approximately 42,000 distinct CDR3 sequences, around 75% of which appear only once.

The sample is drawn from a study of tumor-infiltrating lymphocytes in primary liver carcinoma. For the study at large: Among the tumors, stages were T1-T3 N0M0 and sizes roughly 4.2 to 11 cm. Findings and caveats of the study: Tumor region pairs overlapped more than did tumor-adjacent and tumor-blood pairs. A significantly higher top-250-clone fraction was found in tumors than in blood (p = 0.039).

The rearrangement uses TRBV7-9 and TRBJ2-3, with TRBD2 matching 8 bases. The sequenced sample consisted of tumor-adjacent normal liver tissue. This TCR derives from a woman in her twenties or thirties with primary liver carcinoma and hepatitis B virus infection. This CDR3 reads CASSPPPVSGTITDTQYF. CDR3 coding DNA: TGTGCCAGCAGCCCACCCCCCGTTAGCGGGACTATCACAGATACGCAGTATTTT. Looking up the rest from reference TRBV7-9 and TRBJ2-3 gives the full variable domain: DTGVSQNPRHKITKRGQNVTFRCDPISEHNRLYWYRQTLGQGPEFLTYFQNEAQLEKSRLLSDRFSAERPKGSFSTLEIQRTEQGDSAMYLCASSPPPVSGTITDTQYFGPGTRLTVL.